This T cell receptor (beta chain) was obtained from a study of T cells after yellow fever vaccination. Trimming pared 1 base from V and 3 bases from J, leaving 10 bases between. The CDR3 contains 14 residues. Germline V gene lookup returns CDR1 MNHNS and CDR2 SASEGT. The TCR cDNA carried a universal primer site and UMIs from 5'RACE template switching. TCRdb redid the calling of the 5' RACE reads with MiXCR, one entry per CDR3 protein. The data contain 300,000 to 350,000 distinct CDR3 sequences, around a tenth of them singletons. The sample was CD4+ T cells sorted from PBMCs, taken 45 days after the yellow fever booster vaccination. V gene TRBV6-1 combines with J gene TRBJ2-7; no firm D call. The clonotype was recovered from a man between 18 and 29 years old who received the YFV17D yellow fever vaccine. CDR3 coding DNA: TGTGCCAGCAGTGAAGGGGCAGAAGACTACGAGCAGTACTTC. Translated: CASSEGAEDYEQYF.